One sample yielded the 31 T cell receptor beta chains listed below, sequenced in a study of blood T cells in healthy people across ages. Primed by a sample-barcoded 5' primer and a J-beta primer mix, a second PCR proceeded for 7 to 11 cycles. TCRdb independently ran MiXCR on the 5' RACE reads; one entry per CDR3 protein. The data show over a million distinct CDR3 sequences, roughly 59% seen once. Source material: blood. The receptors stem from a man younger than 35 in good health.

This clonotype was found a few times. The V call is TRBV6-5, the J call TRBJ2-1; no reliable D call. The V end was cut by 3 bases, the J end by 5 bases, with 8 bases between. Germline V lookup: CDR1 MNHEY, CDR2 SVGAGI. The CDR3 runs to 13 residues. CDR3 sequence: CASSYGINNEQFF. The DNA of the CDR3 is TGTGCCAGCAGTTATGGGATCAACAATGAGCAGTTCTTC.

This chain uses TRBV7-9 with TRBJ1-2; perhaps TRBD1 as D (5 bases). CDR3 length: 14 residues. Germline V gene lookup returns CDR1 SEHNR and CDR2 FQNEAQ (reference sequence). V lost 1 base and J lost 6, with 12 bases in between. The CDR3 protein is CASSLDGALDGYTF. The CDR3 bases are TGTGCCAGCAGCTTAGACGGGGCGTTGGATGGCTACACCTTC.

The chain links TRBV6-2 or TRBV6-3 to TRBJ2-7; the match to TRBD1 covers 10 bases. This CDR3 is built from 15 residues. Unmatched junction bases numbered 3, after V lost 0 bases and J lost 4 bases. Germline assignment: CDR1 MNHEY and CDR2 SVGEGT. CDR3 in amino acids: CASSYSQDRGYEQYF. The CDR3 DNA reads as TGTGCCAGCAGTTACTCGCAGGACAGGGGGTACGAGCAGTACTTC.

This clonotype was recorded a few times. The chain has TRBV4-1 and TRBJ1-5, with D possibly TRBD1 on 5 matching bases. CDR3 length: 16 amino acids. Germline CDR1 MGHRA, CDR2 YSYEKL. The V end lost 4 bases, the J end lost 2 bases, and 15 bases lay between the germline ends. The CDR3 bases are TGCGCCAGCAGCCCGGGGACGGGGCGGCGCAATCAGCCCCAGCATTTT. Translating gives CASSPGTGRRNQPQHF.

The V call is TRBV6-1, the J call TRBJ1-5; tentatively, D is TRBD1 (5 bases). The germline V gene encodes CDR1 MNHNS and CDR2 SASEGT. V dropped 6 bases and J dropped 0 bases, with 18 bases sitting between them. This CDR3 spans 17 amino acids. The CDR3 reads CASSEDTTFYSNQPQHF. For the CDR3, the DNA is TGTGCCAGCAGCGAGGACACGACTTTTTATAGCAATCAGCCCCAGCATTTT.

The V and J genes are TRBV6-1 and TRBJ2-5, with D maybe TRBD1 (6 bases). The end of the DNA aligns better with TRBJ2-7, so the J call may be wrong. In germline, CDR1 is MNHNS, CDR2 SASEGT. CDR3 length: 13 residues. The CDR3 nucleotides read TGTGCCAGCAGACCTGTGGGGGCCGACGAGCAGTACTTC. This sequence encodes CASRPVGADEQYF.

J is TRBJ2-4 and V is TRBV7-2; 10 bases fit TRBD1. The tail of the sequence fits TRBJ2-7 better, so the J call may be wrong. This CDR3 has 14 amino acids. Germline CDR1 is SGHTA and CDR2 is FQGNSA. As DNA, the CDR3 is TGTGCCAGCAGCCCCTGGACAGGGGGCTACGAGCAGTACTTC. It is translated as CASSPWTGGYEQYF.

This clonotype was seen a handful of times. The chain joins TRBV10-3 to TRBJ1-6, with D perhaps matching TRBD1 (6 bases). This CDR3 comprises 16 residues. V shed 2 bases and J shed 2 bases, with 10 bases lying between them. Per germline, CDR1 ENHRY and CDR2 SYGVKD. The DNA for the CDR3 is TGTGCCATCAGTGAGATGGAGGGGGCCTATAATTCACCCCTCCACTTT. Its translation: CAISEMEGAYNSPLHF.

In this sample, this clonotype turned up once. V gene TRBV29-1 combines with J gene TRBJ1-2, with TRBD1 matching over 7 bases. The CDR3 loop spans 17 amino acids. Trimming cost V 7 bases and J 1 base; bases outside gene matches: 18. Germline V lookup: CDR1 SQVTM, CDR2 ANQGSEA. CDR3 protein: CSAGVITPGQSNYGYTF. The CDR3 DNA is TGCAGCGCAGGGGTAATCACACCGGGACAGAGTAACTATGGCTACACCTTC.

The J gene is TRBJ2-3, the V gene TRBV12-3 or TRBV12-4; D may be TRBD1 (6 bases). Trimming pared 3 bases from V and 1 base from J, leaving 14 bases between. This CDR3 is built from 16 residues. The CDR3 bases are TGTGCCAGCAGTTTGGGGCCCAGGGGAGGCACAGATACGCAGTATTTT. It encodes CASSLGPRGGTDTQYF.

This rearrangement joins TRBV27 to TRBJ2-1, with 7 bases that match TRBD2. Per germline, CDR1 MNHEY and CDR2 SMNVEV (reference sequence). V dropped 5 bases and J dropped 8; count of bases not matched to a gene: 15. The CDR3 contains 16 residues. The CDR3: CASSPLGGGSSDEQFF. For the CDR3, the DNA is TGTGCCAGCAGTCCCTTGGGTGGCGGGAGTTCCGATGAGCAGTTCTTC.

The V and J genes are TRBV27 and TRBJ1-2, with 7 bases matching TRBD1. V shed 0 bases, J shed 8 bases, and the junction held 3 bases outside the gene matches. Germline CDR1 reads MNHEY; CDR2 reads SMNVEV (reference sequence). The CDR3 is made up of 13 amino acids. Here the CDR3 reads CASSLSGGKGYTF. CDR3 bases: TGTGCCAGCAGTTTATCAGGGGGCAAGGGCTACACCTTC.

The chain is built from TRBV20-1 and TRBJ2-5, with TRBD2 matching over 8 bases. Germline-derived CDR1 and CDR2 are DFQATT and SNEGSKA (reference sequence). CDR3 size: 12 residues. The CDR3 DNA reads TGCAGCTTAGCGGGGTACCAAGAGACCCAGTACTTC. It codes for CSLAGYQETQYF.

This chain connects TRBV3-1 to TRBJ2-7, with TRBD2 matching 7 bases. Germline V CDR1 and CDR2: LGHDT, YNNKEL (reference sequence). V lost 1 base, J lost 3 bases, and 6 bases stayed unmatched. This CDR3 is 15 amino acids long. CDR3: CASSQAGTMNYEQYF. CDR3 coding DNA: TGTGCCAGCAGCCAAGCCGGGACTATGAACTACGAGCAGTACTTC.

The CDR3 loop is CASSPPGRRAFF. CDR3 DNA: TGTGCCAGCAGTCCCCCCGGCAGGCGAGCTTTCTTT. V and J are TRBV7-9 and TRBJ1-1; D gene uncertain. The CDR3 runs to 12 residues. Trimming took 6 bases from V and 10 from J, leaving 15 bases between them. Per the germline V gene, CDR1 is SEHNR and CDR2 is FQNEAQ (reference sequence).

This clonotype appeared once. The chain links TRBV25-1 to TRBJ2-3, with 10 bases fitting TRBD2. CDR3 length equals 18 residues. The J segment lost 0 bases and the V segment lost 1 base, leaving 7 bases of the junction unmatched. The germline CDR1 and CDR2 sequences are MGHDK and SYGVNS. Written as DNA, the CDR3 is TGTGCCAGCAGTGAATCTCCTCCGGGACTAGCGAGCACAGATACGCAGTATTTT. Amino acid sequence: CASSESPPGLASTDTQYF.

As to this clonotype: One end of the junction fails to match germline, which may point to a read error. V gene TRBV7-9 combines with J gene TRBJ2-7, with TRBD2 as a possible D gene (6 bases). Germline V gene lookup returns CDR1 SEHNR and CDR2 FQNEAQ (reference sequence). This CDR3 has 12 amino acids. The CDR3 spells CTSSPGVYEQYF. The CDR3 DNA sequence: TGTACCAGCAGCCCGGGGGTTTACGAGCAGTACTTC.

In DNA, the CDR3 is TGTGCCAGCAGCGTAGGTGGACTCCAAGAGACCCAGTACTTC. Its translation is CASSVGGLQETQYF. V and J are TRBV9 and TRBJ2-5; D is perhaps TRBD2 (5 bases). The V gene's germline CDR1 is SGDLS and CDR2 YYNGEE. Trimming removed 0 bases from V and 1 base from J, with 7 bases in between. The CDR3 spans 14 residues.

This chain joins TRBV11-2 and TRBJ2-7; tentatively, D is TRBD2 (5 bases). V was trimmed by 0 bases and J by 5 bases, leaving 11 bases between them. Germline V lookup: CDR1 SGHAT, CDR2 FQNNGV. The CDR3 runs 14 residues. In DNA form, the CDR3 reads TGTGCCAGCAGCTTAGATCCTAGCATCGACGAGCAGTACTTC. Residues: CASSLDPSIDEQYF.

The chain is built from TRBV10-3 and TRBJ2-3; the match to TRBD1 covers 12 bases. CDR3 size: 16 residues. J was trimmed by 3 bases and V by 7 bases; bases with no gene match: 8. In germline, CDR1 is ENHRY, CDR2 SYGVKD. CDR3 region: CAIKARDRGPTDTQYF. For the CDR3, the DNA is TGTGCCATCAAGGCGAGGGACAGGGGGCCGACAGATACGCAGTATTTT.

There are a few counts of this clonotype. The rearrangement joins TRBV12-3 or TRBV12-4 to TRBJ2-7; TRBD2 agrees at 11 bases. The ends lost 5 bases at V and 0 bases at J; junction bases unmatched: 6. This CDR3 region has 16 residues. In nucleotides, the CDR3 is TGTGCCAGCAGTCCGACTAGCGGGGTAAGCTCCTACGAGCAGTACTTC. Encoded protein: CASSPTSGVSSYEQYF.

The rearrangement links TRBV3-1 to TRBJ2-7; D is perhaps TRBD2 (6 bases). Germline CDR1 reads LGHDT; CDR2 reads YNNKEL (reference sequence). The V and J ends lost 4 bases and 2 bases respectively, with 15 bases between them. The CDR3 contains 15 residues. CDR3 sequence (DNA): TGTGCCAGCAGCCCCATGGCGGGGACCCCCTACGAGCAGTACTTC. It specifies CASSPMAGTPYEQYF.

This clonotype occurred a few times. This chain joins TRBV4-2 and TRBJ1-1, with D possibly being TRBD1 (5 bases). Between the trimmed V and J ends, which lost 0 bases and 7 bases, there was a span of 9 bases. The CDR3 has 13 residues. In germline, CDR1 is LGHNA, CDR2 YNFKEQ. The CDR3 region has the DNA TGTGCCAGCAGCCAAGATCAAAGGGGTGAAGCTTTCTTT. Protein product: CASSQDQRGEAFF.

The chain links TRBV5-6 to TRBJ2-5, with D tentatively TRBD2 (5 bases). The V end was cut by 2 bases, the J end by 11 bases, with 10 bases between. The CDR3 loop spans 11 amino acids. The V gene's germline CDR1 is SGHDT and CDR2 YYEEEE. DNA for the CDR3: TGTGCCAGCAGCTTCGCGAGGGAGCAGTACTTC. Amino acid sequence: CASSFAREQYF.

V and J are TRBV6-6 and TRBJ2-1, with D possibly matching TRBD2 (6 bases). The germline V gene has CDR1 MNHNY and CDR2 SVGAGI (reference sequence). The CDR3 runs 14 residues. With 6 bases removed from V and 9 bases from J, the gap between germline ends came to 18 bases. This CDR3 reads CASRNRDSQGEQFF. CDR3 DNA: TGTGCCAGCAGGAACCGGGACTCCCAGGGTGAGCAGTTCTTC.

This clonotype showed up just a few times. The V gene is TRBV15, the J gene TRBJ2-3; D unclear. CDR1 LNHNV and CDR2 YYDKDF come from the germline V gene (reference sequence). Trimming took off 6 bases at V and 0 bases at J, with 4 bases between the two ends. The CDR3 length is 12 residues. As DNA, the CDR3 is TGTGCCACCAGGGGTAGCACAGATACGCAGTATTTT. Its protein is CATRGSTDTQYF.

The count of this clonotype is one. The J gene is TRBJ1-2, the V gene TRBV6-5; D ambiguous. The germline CDR1 and CDR2 sequences are MNHEY and SVGAGI. V lost 2 bases, J lost 4 bases, and 17 bases lay in between. This CDR3 comprises 16 residues. For the CDR3, the DNA is TGTGCCAGCAGTTACAATACGCGAGGATTATCCTATGGCTACACCTTC. Its protein product is CASSYNTRGLSYGYTF.

This clonotype has a handful of counts. The gene calls are TRBV27 and TRBJ1-5; a possible D gene is TRBD1 (5 bases). V was pared by 6 bases and J by 3 bases, with 15 bases between. Germline CDR1 and CDR2: MNHEY and SMNVEV (reference sequence). CDR3 length: 15 residues. The CDR3 coding sequence is TGTGCCAGCAGCTTGAGGTGGGGGGACAATCAGCCCCAGCATTTT. Amino acid sequence: CASSLRWGDNQPQHF.

The chain joins TRBV7-2 to TRBJ1-2; 8 nucleotides align to TRBD1. The germline gives CDR1 SGHTA, CDR2 FQGNSA. The CDR3 has 15 amino acids. The junction had 9 bases not matched to a gene; V was cut back by 3 bases and J by 6 bases. This chain's CDR3 is CASSFSFRQGNGYTF. The CDR3 nucleotides are TGTGCCAGCAGCTTTTCGTTCCGACAGGGGAATGGCTACACCTTC.

This clonotype was seen only a few times. This chain links TRBV3-1 with TRBJ2-1; 7 nucleotides match TRBD1. The CDR3 contains 16 residues. CDR1 is LGHDT and CDR2 is YNNKEL in the germline V gene (reference sequence). V lost 4 bases and J lost 4; bases outside the gene matches: 10. The CDR3 DNA reads TGTGCCAGCAGCCCAAACGGACAGGACCTTTACAATGAGCAGTTCTTC. It is translated as CASSPNGQDLYNEQFF.

The chain combines TRBV6-5 with TRBJ2-1; possibly TRBD1 for D (5 bases). Per germline, CDR1 MNHEY and CDR2 SVGAGI. The CDR3 length is 17 residues. Deletions cut 0 bases from V and 4 bases from J, with 16 bases between. CDR3 nucleotides: TGTGCCAGCAGTTACTCGAAAGGGGTACCTTGGTACAATGAGCAGTTCTTC. Translation gives CASSYSKGVPWYNEQFF.